A selection of T cell receptor beta chains follows, all from one sample in a study of somatic mutations in cytotoxic T cells in rheumatoid arthritis. Profiling relied on immunoSEQ multiplex PCR, and the TCRdb table lists in-frame clones only, not all of them. The repertoire holds approximately 24,000 clones, with less than 85% as singletons. The source material was CD8+ T cells sorted from blood. The receptor set was obtained from a woman younger than 35 in good health. Each CDR3 is given with its conserved first and last residue. A D gene is named only where the DNA matches it firmly. Not every row has a clone size; where given, it reads once, few, many or a size class.

CDR3aa: CASRGTNTEAFF
CDR3nt: TGTGCCAGCAGGGGGACGAACACTGAAGCTTTCTTT
d_gene: NA
v_gene: TRBV27
abundance: NA
j_gene: TRBJ1-1

CDR3aa: CANSLDRGGADGYTF
CDR3nt: TGTGCCAACAGCTTGGATAGGGGGGGGGCAGATGGCTACACCTTC
d_gene: NA
v_gene: TRBV5-4
abundance: NA
j_gene: TRBJ1-2

CDR3aa: CASSSGFIQYF
CDR3nt: TGTGCCAGCAGTTCAGGATTCATTCAGTACTTC
d_gene: NA
v_gene: TRBV27
abundance: NA
j_gene: TRBJ2-4

CDR3aa: CASSPPWGDTEAFF
CDR3nt: TGTGCCAGCAGTCCCCCGTGGGGGGACACTGAAGCTTTCTTT
d_gene: NA
v_gene: TRBV28
abundance: NA
j_gene: TRBJ1-1

CDR3aa: CASRGQGLYGYTF
CDR3nt: TGCGCCAGCAGAGGACAGGGCCTCTATGGCTACACCTTC
d_gene: TRBD1
v_gene: TRBV4-1
abundance: NA
j_gene: TRBJ1-2

CDR3aa: CAWSIMPGHVNYGYTF
CDR3nt: TGTGCCTGGAGTATTATGCCGGGACACGTTAACTATGGCTACACCTTC
d_gene: NA
v_gene: TRBV30
abundance: NA
j_gene: TRBJ1-2

CDR3aa: CASSHDRVGDAPSYNSPLHF
CDR3nt: TGTGCCAGCAGCCATGACAGGGTGGGGGACGCGCCCTCCTATAATTCACCCCTCCACTTT
d_gene: TRBD1
v_gene: TRBV28
abundance: NA
j_gene: TRBJ1-6

CDR3aa: CASSLLRGGEQFF
CDR3nt: TGCGCCAGCAGCTTGCTCCGGGGGGGTGAGCAGTTCTTC
d_gene: TRBD2
v_gene: TRBV5-1
abundance: NA
j_gene: TRBJ2-1

CDR3aa: CASSPGSATDTQYF
CDR3nt: TGCGCCAGCAGCCCCGGGTCTGCAACAGATACGCAGTATTTT
d_gene: NA
v_gene: TRBV4-1
abundance: once
j_gene: TRBJ2-3

CDR3aa: CASSWTAPSTNTQYF
CDR3nt: TGCGCCAGCAGCTGGACAGCCCCTAGCACAAATACGCAGTATTTT
d_gene: NA
v_gene: TRBV5-1
abundance: once
j_gene: TRBJ2-3

CDR3aa: CASRIGTSGGHIEQYF
CDR3nt: TGTGCCAGCAGGATTGGGACTAGCGGGGGCCACATCGAGCAGTACTTC
d_gene: TRBD2
v_gene: TRBV27
abundance: NA
j_gene: TRBJ2-7

CDR3aa: CASSLDGVRETQYF
CDR3nt: TGTGCCAGCAGCTTAGACGGGGTTAGGGAGACCCAGTACTTC
d_gene: NA
v_gene: TRBV7-9
abundance: NA
j_gene: TRBJ2-5

CDR3aa: CASSFGHLDGYTF
CDR3nt: TGTGCCAGCAGCTTCGGACACCTGGATGGCTACACCTTC
d_gene: NA
v_gene: TRBV7-9
abundance: NA
j_gene: TRBJ1-2

CDR3aa: CASSEPVGSNQPQHF
CDR3nt: TGTGCCAGCAGTGAACCCGTAGGTAGCAATCAGCCCCAGCATTTT
d_gene: NA
v_gene: TRBV6-1
abundance: NA
j_gene: TRBJ1-5

CDR3aa: CASSPGALNEQYF
CDR3nt: TGTGCCAGCAGTCCGGGGGCCCTTAACGAGCAGTACTTC
d_gene: NA
v_gene: TRBV6-5
abundance: NA
j_gene: TRBJ2-7

CDR3aa: CASSLGAGSGTVVTYNEQFF
CDR3nt: TGTGCCAGCAGTTTGGGGGCGGGGAGCGGCACAGTAGTAACCTACAATGAGCAGTTCTTC
d_gene: NA
v_gene: TRBV28
abundance: NA
j_gene: TRBJ2-1

CDR3aa: CAISGGTEAFF
CDR3nt: TGTGCCATCAGTGGGGGGACTGAAGCTTTCTTT
d_gene: NA
v_gene: TRBV10-3
abundance: NA
j_gene: TRBJ1-1

CDR3aa: CASSGPESSYNEQFF
CDR3nt: TGCGCCAGCAGCGGTCCGGAATCCAGTTACAATGAGCAGTTCTTC
d_gene: NA
v_gene: TRBV4-1
abundance: NA
j_gene: TRBJ2-1

CDR3aa: CASRNGADEQFF
CDR3nt: TGTGCCAGCAGAAATGGGGCCGATGAGCAGTTCTTC
d_gene: NA
v_gene: TRBV28
abundance: NA
j_gene: TRBJ2-1

CDR3aa: CASSYPTGTSQETQYF
CDR3nt: TGTGCCAGCAGTTACCCGACAGGGACCTCACAAGAGACCCAGTACTTC
d_gene: TRBD1
v_gene: TRBV28
abundance: NA
j_gene: TRBJ2-5

CDR3aa: CASSLDLAKYNEQFF
CDR3nt: TGTGCCAGCAGCTTAGACCTAGCCAAATACAATGAGCAGTTCTTC
d_gene: NA
v_gene: TRBV5-6
abundance: NA
j_gene: TRBJ2-1

CDR3aa: CASSPRVGANVLTF
CDR3nt: TGTGCCAGCAGCCCCAGGGTTGGGGCCAACGTCCTGACTTTC
d_gene: NA
v_gene: TRBV9
abundance: NA
j_gene: TRBJ2-6

CDR3aa: CAIKRGTGRVNSTDTQYF
CDR3nt: TGTGCCATCAAGAGAGGGACAGGGCGCGTTAATAGCACAGATACGCAGTATTTT
d_gene: TRBD1
v_gene: TRBV10-3
abundance: NA
j_gene: TRBJ2-3

CDR3aa: CASSVAGGATNEKLFF
CDR3nt: TGTGCCAGCAGCGTAGCGGGGGGCGCGACTAATGAAAAACTGTTTTTT
d_gene: NA
v_gene: TRBV9
abundance: NA
j_gene: TRBJ1-4

CDR3aa: CASSLDALETQYF
CDR3nt: TGTGCCAGCAGCTTAGACGCACTGGAGACCCAGTACTTC
d_gene: NA
v_gene: TRBV7-9
abundance: few
j_gene: TRBJ2-5

CDR3aa: CASSLGRLGSSGANVLTF
CDR3nt: TGTGCCAGCAGCTTGGGTCGCTTGGGGAGCTCTGGGGCCAACGTCCTGACTTTC
d_gene: NA
v_gene: TRBV5-6
abundance: NA
j_gene: TRBJ2-6

CDR3aa: CASSLALSYEQYF
CDR3nt: TGCGCCAGCAGCCTGGCATTATCCTACGAGCAGTACTTC
d_gene: NA
v_gene: TRBV4-1
abundance: NA
j_gene: TRBJ2-7

CDR3aa: CASSLSGTSGASETQYF
CDR3nt: TGTGCCAGCAGTTTATCCGGGACTAGTGGGGCCTCGGAGACCCAGTACTTC
d_gene: TRBD2
v_gene: TRBV28
abundance: NA
j_gene: TRBJ2-5

CDR3aa: CASRVLASIETQYF
CDR3nt: TGTGCCAGCAGGGTACTAGCGAGTATAGAGACCCAGTACTTC
d_gene: TRBD2
v_gene: TRBV2
abundance: NA
j_gene: TRBJ2-5

CDR3aa: CASSHYETIAGASNEQFF
CDR3nt: TGTGCCAGCAGCCACTACGAGACTATAGCGGGAGCTAGTAATGAGCAGTTCTTC
d_gene: TRBD2
v_gene: TRBV4-2
abundance: few
j_gene: TRBJ2-1

CDR3aa: CASSRGTNQPQHF
CDR3nt: TGTGCCAGCAGTCGAGGGACCAATCAGCCCCAGCATTTT
d_gene: NA
v_gene: TRBV11-2
abundance: NA
j_gene: TRBJ1-5

CDR3aa: CASSLGGTVEAFF
CDR3nt: TGTGCCAGCAGCTTAGGCGGGACAGTTGAAGCTTTCTTT
d_gene: TRBD1
v_gene: TRBV7-9
abundance: NA
j_gene: TRBJ1-1

CDR3aa: CASSLTQTGTDNEQFF
CDR3nt: TGTGCCAGCAGTCTAACACAGACCGGGACAGACAATGAGCAGTTCTTC
d_gene: TRBD1
v_gene: TRBV28
abundance: NA
j_gene: TRBJ2-1

CDR3aa: CASSLGGVLETQYF
CDR3nt: TGTGCCAGCAGCCTCGGGGGGGTTCTGGAGACCCAGTACTTC
d_gene: TRBD2
v_gene: TRBV11-2
abundance: NA
j_gene: TRBJ2-5

CDR3aa: CASSFTAASSYNEQFF
CDR3nt: TGTGCCAGCAGTTTCACAGCGGCGAGCTCCTACAATGAGCAGTTCTTC
d_gene: NA
v_gene: TRBV27
abundance: NA
j_gene: TRBJ2-1

CDR3aa: CASSLSGTGGTEAFF
CDR3nt: TGTGCCAGCAGTTTATCCGGGACAGGGGGCACTGAAGCTTTCTTT
d_gene: TRBD1
v_gene: TRBV27
abundance: NA
j_gene: TRBJ1-1

CDR3aa: CATSSFSGGGGEQFF
CDR3nt: TGTGCCACCAGCAGTTTCTCGGGAGGGGGAGGTGAGCAGTTCTTC
d_gene: TRBD2
v_gene: TRBV15
abundance: once
j_gene: TRBJ2-1

CDR3aa: CASRERGRVSSGNTIYF
CDR3nt: TGTGCCAGCAGGGAACGGGGAAGGGTCTCCTCTGGAAACACCATATATTTT
d_gene: NA
v_gene: TRBV6-1
abundance: NA
j_gene: TRBJ1-3

CDR3aa: CASSFEAGGNNEQFF
CDR3nt: TGTGCCAGCAGTTTTGAGGCGGGAGGGAACAATGAGCAGTTCTTC
d_gene: TRBD2
v_gene: TRBV27
abundance: NA
j_gene: TRBJ2-1

CDR3aa: CAWRHQGHTEAFF
CDR3nt: TGTGCCTGGAGACACCAGGGGCACACTGAAGCTTTCTTT
d_gene: NA
v_gene: TRBV30
abundance: NA
j_gene: TRBJ1-1

CDR3aa: CARSLVSPGRRGYGYTF
CDR3nt: TGTGCCAGAAGCCTTGTTTCCCCTGGGCGCAGGGGTTATGGCTACACCTTC
d_gene: NA
v_gene: TRBV5-3
abundance: few
j_gene: TRBJ1-2

CDR3aa: CASSLSDRGIDGYTF
CDR3nt: TGTGCCAGCAGCTTATCCGACAGGGGCATCGATGGCTACACCTTC
d_gene: TRBD1
v_gene: TRBV11-2
abundance: NA
j_gene: TRBJ1-2

CDR3aa: CASSPDRDEQYF
CDR3nt: TGTGCCAGCAGCCCCGACAGGGACGAGCAGTACTTC
d_gene: TRBD1
v_gene: TRBV7-9
abundance: NA
j_gene: TRBJ2-7

CDR3aa: CASSLLAGGETQYF
CDR3nt: TGTGCCAGCAGCTTACTAGCGGGAGGAGAGACCCAGTACTTC
d_gene: TRBD2
v_gene: TRBV28
abundance: NA
j_gene: TRBJ2-5

CDR3aa: CAISGTDSNQPQHF
CDR3nt: TGTGCCATCAGTGGGACGGATAGCAATCAGCCCCAGCATTTT
d_gene: NA
v_gene: TRBV10-3
abundance: few
j_gene: TRBJ1-5

CDR3aa: CASSFGQGGTNEKLFF
CDR3nt: TGTGCCAGCAGCTTCGGACAGGGTGGAACTAATGAAAAACTGTTTTTT
d_gene: TRBD1
v_gene: TRBV7-9
abundance: NA
j_gene: TRBJ1-4

CDR3aa: CASSYSKLGARGYTF
CDR3nt: TGTGCCAGCAGTTACTCGAAGCTGGGGGCGCGGGGCTACACCTTC
d_gene: NA
v_gene: TRBV6-5
abundance: NA
j_gene: TRBJ1-2

CDR3aa: CASSPRASGGRLITDTQYF
CDR3nt: TGTGCCAGCAGCCCCAGAGCTAGCGGGGGGCGCCTGATCACAGATACGCAGTATTTT
d_gene: TRBD2
v_gene: TRBV13
abundance: NA
j_gene: TRBJ2-3

CDR3aa: CASSRQGAGETQYF
CDR3nt: TGTGCCAGCAGCCGCCAGGGGGCCGGGGAGACCCAGTACTTC
d_gene: TRBD1
v_gene: TRBV5-6
abundance: NA
j_gene: TRBJ2-5

CDR3aa: CASSPSQNTEAFF
CDR3nt: TGTGCCAGCAGCCCCAGCCAAAACACTGAAGCTTTCTTT
d_gene: NA
v_gene: TRBV7-6
abundance: few
j_gene: TRBJ1-1

CDR3aa: CASSQDWTSGYDTQYF
CDR3nt: TGTGCCAGCAGCCAAGATTGGACTAGCGGGTATGATACGCAGTATTTT
d_gene: TRBD2
v_gene: TRBV4-2
abundance: few
j_gene: TRBJ2-3

CDR3aa: CASSSQQYSNQPQHF
CDR3nt: TGTGCCAGCAGCTCCCAACAATATAGCAATCAGCCCCAGCATTTT
d_gene: NA
v_gene: TRBV28
abundance: few
j_gene: TRBJ1-5

CDR3aa: CASSVVSGRWNEQFF
CDR3nt: TGTGCCAGCAGCGTAGTTAGCGGGCGGTGGAATGAGCAGTTCTTC
d_gene: TRBD2
v_gene: TRBV9
abundance: NA
j_gene: TRBJ2-1

CDR3aa: CASSLLGSGTGELFF
CDR3nt: TGTGCCAGCAGCTTACTGGGTTCGGGCACCGGGGAGCTGTTTTTT
d_gene: NA
v_gene: TRBV7-3
abundance: NA
j_gene: TRBJ2-2

CDR3aa: CASSIWGNGNQPQHF
CDR3nt: TGTGCCAGTAGTATATGGGGTAACGGGAATCAGCCCCAGCATTTT
d_gene: NA
v_gene: TRBV19
abundance: NA
j_gene: TRBJ1-5

CDR3aa: CASSQTEGSAEQYF
CDR3nt: TGCGCCAGCAGCCAGACAGAAGGTTCGGCCGAGCAGTACTTC
d_gene: NA
v_gene: TRBV4-1
abundance: few
j_gene: TRBJ2-7

CDR3aa: CASSGSGGENTEAFF
CDR3nt: TGTGCCAGCAGCGGTTCCGGGGGAGAAAACACTGAAGCTTTCTTT
d_gene: NA
v_gene: TRBV13
abundance: NA
j_gene: TRBJ1-1

CDR3aa: CASSLGGEASGANVLTF
CDR3nt: TGTGCCAGCAGTTTGGGAGGGGAGGCCTCTGGGGCCAACGTCCTGACTTTC
d_gene: TRBD2
v_gene: TRBV28
abundance: NA
j_gene: TRBJ2-6